The T cell receptor beta chain under discussion was sequenced for a study of identical twins. Findings of the study overall: Those out-of-frame alpha sequences shared by twins showed an excess of low generation probability. With abundant cord blood beta clonotypes, insertions were fewer; memory repertoires showed no such pattern.

Points on this clonotype: Its antigen is undetermined.

Template switching created a universal primer site, and the cDNA included unique molecular identifiers. MiXCR, applied by TCRdb to the 5' RACE reads, yields one record per CDR3 protein. The profile shows around 240,000 distinct CDR3 sequences, under 12% of them singletons. Trimming took off 6 bases at V and 9 bases at J, with 16 bases between the two ends. The CDR3 covers 13 residues. Germline CDR1 is MNHNS and CDR2 is SASEGT. The rearrangement joins TRBV6-1 to TRBJ2-3; D is perhaps TRBD2 (5 bases). This receptor was taken from a man in his fifties in good health. The sequenced sample was memory T cells sorted from blood. Here the CDR3 DNA reads TGTGCCAGCAGCCCGAGGCCAGAGGGCACGCAGTATTTT. This sequence encodes CASSPRPEGTQYF.